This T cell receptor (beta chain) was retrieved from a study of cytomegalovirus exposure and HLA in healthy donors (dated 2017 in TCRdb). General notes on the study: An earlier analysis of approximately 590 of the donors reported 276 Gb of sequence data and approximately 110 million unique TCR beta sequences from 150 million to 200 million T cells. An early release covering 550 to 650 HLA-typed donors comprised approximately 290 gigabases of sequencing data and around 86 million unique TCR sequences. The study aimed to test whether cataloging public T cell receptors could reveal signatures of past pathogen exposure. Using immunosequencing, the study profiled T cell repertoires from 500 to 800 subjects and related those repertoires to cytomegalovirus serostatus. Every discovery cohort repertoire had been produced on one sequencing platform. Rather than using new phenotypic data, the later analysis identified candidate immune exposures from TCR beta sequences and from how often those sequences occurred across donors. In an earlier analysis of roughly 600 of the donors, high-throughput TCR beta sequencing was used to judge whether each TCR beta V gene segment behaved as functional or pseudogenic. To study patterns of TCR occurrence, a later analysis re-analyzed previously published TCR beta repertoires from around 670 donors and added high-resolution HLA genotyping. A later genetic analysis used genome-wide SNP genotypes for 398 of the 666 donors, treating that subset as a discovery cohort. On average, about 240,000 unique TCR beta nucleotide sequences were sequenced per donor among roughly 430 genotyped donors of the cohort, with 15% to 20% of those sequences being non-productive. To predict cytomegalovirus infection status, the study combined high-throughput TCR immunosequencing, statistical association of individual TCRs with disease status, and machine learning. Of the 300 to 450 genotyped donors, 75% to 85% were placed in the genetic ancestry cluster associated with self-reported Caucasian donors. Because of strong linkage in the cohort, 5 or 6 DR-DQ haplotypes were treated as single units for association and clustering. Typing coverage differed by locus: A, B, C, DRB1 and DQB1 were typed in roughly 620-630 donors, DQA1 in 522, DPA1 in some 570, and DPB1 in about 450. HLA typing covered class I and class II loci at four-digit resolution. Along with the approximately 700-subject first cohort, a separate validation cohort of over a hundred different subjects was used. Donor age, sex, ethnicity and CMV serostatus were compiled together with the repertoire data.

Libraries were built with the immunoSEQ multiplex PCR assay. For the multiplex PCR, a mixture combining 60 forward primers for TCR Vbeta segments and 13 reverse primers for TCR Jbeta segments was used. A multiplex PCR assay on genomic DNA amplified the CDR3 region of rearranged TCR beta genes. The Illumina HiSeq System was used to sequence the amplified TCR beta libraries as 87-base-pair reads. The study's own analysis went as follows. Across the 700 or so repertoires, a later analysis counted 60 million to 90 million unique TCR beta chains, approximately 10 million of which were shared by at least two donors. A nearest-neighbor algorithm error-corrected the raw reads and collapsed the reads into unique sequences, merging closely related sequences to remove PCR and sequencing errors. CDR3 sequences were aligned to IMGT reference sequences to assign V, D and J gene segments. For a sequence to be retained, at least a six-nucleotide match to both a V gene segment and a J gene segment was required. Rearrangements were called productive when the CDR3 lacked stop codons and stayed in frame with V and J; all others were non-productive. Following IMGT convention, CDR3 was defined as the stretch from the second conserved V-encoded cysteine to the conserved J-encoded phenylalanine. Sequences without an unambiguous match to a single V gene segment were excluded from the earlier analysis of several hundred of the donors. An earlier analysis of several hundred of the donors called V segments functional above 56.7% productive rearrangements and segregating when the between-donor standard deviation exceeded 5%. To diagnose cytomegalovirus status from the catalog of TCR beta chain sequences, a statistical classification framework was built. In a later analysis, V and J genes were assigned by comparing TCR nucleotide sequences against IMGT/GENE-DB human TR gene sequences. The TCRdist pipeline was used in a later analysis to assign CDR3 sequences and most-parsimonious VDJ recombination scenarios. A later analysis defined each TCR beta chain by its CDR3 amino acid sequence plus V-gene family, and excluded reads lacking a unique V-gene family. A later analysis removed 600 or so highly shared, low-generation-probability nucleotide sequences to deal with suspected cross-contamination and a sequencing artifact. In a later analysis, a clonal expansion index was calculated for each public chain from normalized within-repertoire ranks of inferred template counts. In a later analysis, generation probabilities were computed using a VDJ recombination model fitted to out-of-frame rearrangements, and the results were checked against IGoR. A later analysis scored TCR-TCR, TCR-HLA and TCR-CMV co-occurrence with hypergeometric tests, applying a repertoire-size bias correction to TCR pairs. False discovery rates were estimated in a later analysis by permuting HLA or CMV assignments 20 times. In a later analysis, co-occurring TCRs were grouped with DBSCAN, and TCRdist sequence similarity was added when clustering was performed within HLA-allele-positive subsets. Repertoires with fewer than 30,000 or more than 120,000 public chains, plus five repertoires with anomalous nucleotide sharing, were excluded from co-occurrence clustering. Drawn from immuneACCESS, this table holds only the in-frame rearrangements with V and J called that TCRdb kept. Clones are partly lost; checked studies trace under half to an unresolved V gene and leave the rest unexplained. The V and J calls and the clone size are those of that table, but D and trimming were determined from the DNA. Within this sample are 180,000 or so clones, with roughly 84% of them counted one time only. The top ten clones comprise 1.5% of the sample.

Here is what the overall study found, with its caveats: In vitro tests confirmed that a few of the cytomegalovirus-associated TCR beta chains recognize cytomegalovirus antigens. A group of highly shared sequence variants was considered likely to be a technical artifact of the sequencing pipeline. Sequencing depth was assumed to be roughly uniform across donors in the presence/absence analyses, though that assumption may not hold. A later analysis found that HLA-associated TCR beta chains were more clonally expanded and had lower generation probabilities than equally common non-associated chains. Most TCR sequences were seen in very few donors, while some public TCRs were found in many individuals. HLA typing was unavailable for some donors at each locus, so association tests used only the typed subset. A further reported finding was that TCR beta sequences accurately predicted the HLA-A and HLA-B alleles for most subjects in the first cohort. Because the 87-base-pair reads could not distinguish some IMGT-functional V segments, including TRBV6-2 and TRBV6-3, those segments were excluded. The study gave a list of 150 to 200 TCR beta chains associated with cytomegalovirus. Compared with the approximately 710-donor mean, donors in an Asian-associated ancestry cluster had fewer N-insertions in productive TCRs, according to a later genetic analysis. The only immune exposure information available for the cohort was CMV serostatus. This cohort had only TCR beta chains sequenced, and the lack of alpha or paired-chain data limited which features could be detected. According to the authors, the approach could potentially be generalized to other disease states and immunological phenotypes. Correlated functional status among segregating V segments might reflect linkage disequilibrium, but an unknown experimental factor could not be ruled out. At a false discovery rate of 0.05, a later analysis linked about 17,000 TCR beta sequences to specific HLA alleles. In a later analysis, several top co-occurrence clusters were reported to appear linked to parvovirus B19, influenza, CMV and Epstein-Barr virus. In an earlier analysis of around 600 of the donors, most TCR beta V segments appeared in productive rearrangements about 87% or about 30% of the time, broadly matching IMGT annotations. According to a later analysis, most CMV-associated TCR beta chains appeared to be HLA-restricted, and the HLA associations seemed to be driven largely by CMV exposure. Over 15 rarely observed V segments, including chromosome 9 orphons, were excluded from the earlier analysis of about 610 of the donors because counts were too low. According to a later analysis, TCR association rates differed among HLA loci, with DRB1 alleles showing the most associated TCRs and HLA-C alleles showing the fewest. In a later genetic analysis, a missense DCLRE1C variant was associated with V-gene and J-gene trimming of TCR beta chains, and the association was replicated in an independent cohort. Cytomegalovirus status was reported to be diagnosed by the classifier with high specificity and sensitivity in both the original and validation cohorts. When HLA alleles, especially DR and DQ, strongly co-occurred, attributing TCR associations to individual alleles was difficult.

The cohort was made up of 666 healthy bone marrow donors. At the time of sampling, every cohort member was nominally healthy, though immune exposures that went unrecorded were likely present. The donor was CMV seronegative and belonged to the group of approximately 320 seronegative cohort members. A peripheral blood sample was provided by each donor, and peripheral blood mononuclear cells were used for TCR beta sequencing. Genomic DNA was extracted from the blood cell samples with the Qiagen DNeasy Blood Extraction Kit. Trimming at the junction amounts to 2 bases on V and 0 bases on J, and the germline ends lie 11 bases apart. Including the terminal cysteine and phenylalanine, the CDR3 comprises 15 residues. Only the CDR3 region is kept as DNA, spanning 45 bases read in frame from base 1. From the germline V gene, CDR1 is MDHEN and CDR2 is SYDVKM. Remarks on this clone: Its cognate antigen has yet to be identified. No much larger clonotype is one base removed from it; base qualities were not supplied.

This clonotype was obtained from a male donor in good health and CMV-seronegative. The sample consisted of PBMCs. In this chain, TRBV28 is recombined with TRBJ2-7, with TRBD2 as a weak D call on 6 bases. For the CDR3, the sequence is CASSLVAGSSYEQYF. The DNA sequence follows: TGTGCCAGCAGTTTAGTGGCCGGGAGCTCCTACGAGCAGTACTTC. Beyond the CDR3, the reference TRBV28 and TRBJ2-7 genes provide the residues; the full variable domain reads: DVKVTQSSRYLVKRTGEKVFLECVQDMDHENMFWYRQDPGLGLRLIYFSYDVKMKEKGDIPEGYSVSREKKERFSLILESASTNQTSMYLCASSLVAGSSYEQYFGPGTRLTVT.